The present T cell receptor beta chain was sequenced within a study of T cell responses to AZD1222 COVID-19 vaccine. Study observations and caveats: Close to half of all spike-specific TCRs reportedly target regions of the variants that are unmutated. Donors were chiefly white British, with a greater number of females, and clonal diversity was perhaps underestimated. Repertoire samples came only from after the peak T cell response. The number of AZD1222 recipients seropositive at baseline was only five or six.

Comment on this clone: Its cognate antigen is unknown. Different DNA sequences within this sample yield the same CDR3.

Sequencing was performed with immunoSEQ multiplex PCR; in TCRdb, only in-frame clones are kept and a portion is missing. Of 140,000 to 150,000 clones in the sample, roughly 89% were seen once. The receptor was isolated from an adult in good health. The sequencing here drew on peripheral blood, taken on day 0 of AZD1222 vaccination.

For the CDR3, the DNA is TGCAGTGCTAGCCCCACAGATACGCAGTATTTT. Translated, it gives CSASPTDTQYF. The rearrangement joins TRBV20-1 to TRBJ2-3; D ambiguous. Trimming stripped 3 bases from V and 2 bases from J, with 3 bases between. CDR3 length equals 11 residues. The V gene's germline CDR1 is DFQATT and CDR2 SNEGSKA (reference sequence).